These 16 T cell receptor beta chains came from one sample sequenced in a study of blood T cell repertoires in COVID-19. TCRdb keeps only in-frame clones here, not all; method: immunoSEQ multiplex PCR. This table has 300,000 or so clones, around 86% appearing once. Input material: peripheral blood. Receptors originate from a woman between 35 and 50 years old who had recovered from COVID-19.

The chain combines TRBV7-2 with TRBJ2-5, with 7 bases lining up with TRBD1. After removal of 5 bases from V and 5 bases from J, the junction contained 11 bases not matched to a gene. There are 15 residues in the CDR3. Germline CDR1 SGHTA, CDR2 FQGNSA. In nucleotides, the CDR3 is TGTGCCAGCAGCCCATCCCCGGGACAGTGGGAGACCCAGTACTTC. Its translation is CASSPSPGQWETQYF.

This clone appeared once. The chain carries TRBV3-1 (or the pseudogene TRBV3-2) and TRBJ1-1; 7 bases align to TRBD1. J gave up 3 bases and V 3 bases, and 7 bases lay outside the gene matches. Looked up from germline, CDR1 is LGHDT and CDR2 is YNNKEL (reference sequence). The CDR3 is 15 residues long. The CDR3 bases are TGTGCCAGCAGCCAGGCTAGACAGGGCCACACTGAAGCTTTCTTT. Protein: CASSQARQGHTEAFF.

The rearrangement uses TRBV11-2 and TRBJ1-1; possibly TRBD1 for D (6 bases). The V end lost 5 bases, the J end lost 0 bases, and 19 bases lay between the germline ends. CDR1 and CDR2 from the germline V gene are SGHAT and FQNNGV. The CDR3 is 17 amino acids. This chain's CDR3 is CASSDYRSTGVNTEAFF. The CDR3, as DNA: TGTGCCAGCAGCGACTACAGATCGACAGGCGTGAACACTGAAGCTTTCTTT.

On this clone itself: At one end, the junction sequence differs from germline, possibly due to a read error. CDR3 residues: CASSPRTGSPVLF. CDR3 coding DNA: TGTGCCAGCAGTCCGAGGACAGGGAGTCCGGTATTATTC. This sequence joins TRBV12-3 or TRBV12-4 and TRBJ2-7; TRBD1 agrees at 8 bases. The CDR3 loop spans 13 amino acids.

V and J are TRBV4-1 and TRBJ1-1; TRBD1 is a possible D gene (5 bases). The CDR3 extends over 15 amino acids. The V gene's germline CDR1 is MGHRA and CDR2 YSYEKL. V lost 4 bases and J lost 0, with 12 bases in between. The CDR3 nucleotides are TGCGCCAGCAGCCCTAGGACATTCTTGAACACTGAAGCTTTCTTT. It codes for CASSPRTFLNTEAFF.

The chain recombines TRBV2 with TRBJ1-6; TRBD1 is a possible D gene (6 bases). Germline V CDR1 and CDR2: SNHLY, FYNNEI. Trimming took off 7 bases at V and 9 bases at J, with 13 bases between the two ends. The CDR3 is made up of 13 amino acids. The CDR3 coding sequence is TGTGCCAGCAAACCAGGGGTAGGTTCACCCCTCCACTTT. Its protein product is CASKPGVGSPLHF.

The V and J genes are TRBV2 and TRBJ2-7; no clear D gene. CDR3 length equals 17 residues. Germline loops: CDR1 SNHLY, CDR2 FYNNEI. V was trimmed by 7 bases and J by 3 bases, leaving 25 bases between them. The CDR3 DNA sequence: TGTGCCAGCACCCAAAGCCCCTTCGCGGCAGCTTTCTACGAGCAGTACTTC. Its protein product is CASTQSPFAAAFYEQYF. The complete variable domain, with remaining parts taken from reference TRBV2 and TRBJ2-7, reads EPEVTQTPSHQVTQMGQEVILRCVPISNHLYFYWYRQILGQKVEFLVSFYNNEISEKSEIFDDQFSVERPDGSNFTLKIRSTKLEDSAMYFCASTQSPFAAAFYEQYFGPGTRLTVT.

The chain joins TRBV29-1 to TRBJ1-1, with D possibly matching TRBD1 (5 bases). Trimming took off 6 bases at V and 6 bases at J, with 8 bases between the two ends. The germline gives CDR1 SQVTM, CDR2 ANQGSEA. The CDR3 covers 10 residues. The CDR3 loop is CSVGVAEAFF. The CDR3 DNA reads as TGCAGCGTAGGGGTGGCTGAAGCTTTCTTT.

This rearrangement joins TRBV6-2 or TRBV6-3 to TRBJ2-1, with 9 bases that match TRBD1. The CDR3 is 17 residues long. The trim removed 5 bases at V and 3 bases at J, leaving 11 bases unmatched. Per germline, CDR1 MNHEY and CDR2 SVGEGT. The CDR3: CASSPRQGGLDYNEQFF. CDR3 sequence (DNA): TGTGCCAGCAGTCCACGACAGGGGGGCCTAGACTACAATGAGCAGTTCTTC.

The chain couples TRBV19 to TRBJ2-1; 7 bases match TRBD1. Unmatched junction bases numbered 11, after V lost 6 bases and J lost 9 bases. Germline V gene data show CDR1 as LNHDA and CDR2 as SQIVND (reference sequence). This CDR3 region has 14 residues. The CDR3 bases are TGTGCCAGTAGGCCACAGGGGTTACTGGGTGAGCAGTTCTTC. It translates to CASRPQGLLGEQFF.

This clone was seen only once. The CDR3: CAISRTENQETQYF. CDR3 nucleotide sequence: TGTGCCATCAGTAGGACAGAAAACCAAGAGACCCAGTACTTC. The chain couples TRBV10-3 to TRBJ2-5; possible D gene TRBD1, 6 bases. Germline V gene sequence: CDR1 ENHRY, CDR2 SYGVKD. CDR3 size: 14 residues. V lost 5 bases and J lost 0, with 10 bases in between.

V gene TRBV28 combines with J gene TRBJ2-7; D unresolved. CDR3 length equals 11 residues. CDR1 and CDR2 from the germline V gene are MDHEN and SYDVKM. Trimming removed 6 bases from V and 3 bases from J, with 6 bases in between. The CDR3 reads CASSRRYEQYF. DNA of the CDR3: TGTGCCAGCAGCAGGCGCTACGAGCAGTACTTC.

The chain is built from TRBV19 and TRBJ2-7; 9 positions match TRBD1. V gave up 7 bases and J gave up 6 bases; unmatched junction bases: 4. The germline V gene has CDR1 LNHDA and CDR2 SQIVND (reference sequence). This CDR3 comprises 12 residues. The CDR3 region has the DNA TGTGCCAGTAAGGGACAGGGAGCCGAGCAGTACTTC. This gives the protein CASKGQGAEQYF.

V usage is TRBV6-2 or TRBV6-3 and J usage is TRBJ1-5; D is possibly TRBD1 (5 bases). The CDR3 spans 14 residues. Per the germline V gene, CDR1 is MNHEY and CDR2 is SVGEGT. Between the trimmed V and J ends, which lost 5 bases and 7 bases, there was a span of 15 bases. CDR3 coding DNA: TGTGCCAGCAGTCAGTCGGCCCAGGGCCAGCCCCAGCATTTT. Amino acid sequence: CASSQSAQGQPQHF.

This chain uses TRBV14 with TRBJ2-7, with TRBD1 matching over 10 bases. Per the germline V gene, CDR1 is SGHDN and CDR2 is FVKESK. J gave up 2 bases and V 4 bases, and 8 bases lay outside the gene matches. The CDR3 extends over 16 amino acids. The CDR3 spells CASSPRGGTGAYEQYF. The DNA of the CDR3 is TGTGCCAGCAGCCCGAGGGGTGGGACAGGGGCCTACGAGCAGTACTTC. The full variable domain, its missing parts supplied by reference TRBV14 and TRBJ2-7, is EAGVTQFPSHSVIEKGQTVTLRCDPISGHDNLYWYRRVMGKEIKFLLHFVKESKQDESGMPNNRFLAERTGGTYSTLKVQPAELEDSGVYFCASSPRGGTGAYEQYFGPGTRLTVT.

CDR3 in DNA: TGTGCCAGCAGCCCGACTAGTAACGAGCAGTACTTC. Residues: CASSPTSNEQYF. The J gene is TRBJ2-7, the V gene TRBV12-3 or TRBV12-4, with D possibly being TRBD2 (6 bases). V gave up 6 bases and J gave up 5 bases, with 11 bases separating them. This CDR3 comprises 12 residues.